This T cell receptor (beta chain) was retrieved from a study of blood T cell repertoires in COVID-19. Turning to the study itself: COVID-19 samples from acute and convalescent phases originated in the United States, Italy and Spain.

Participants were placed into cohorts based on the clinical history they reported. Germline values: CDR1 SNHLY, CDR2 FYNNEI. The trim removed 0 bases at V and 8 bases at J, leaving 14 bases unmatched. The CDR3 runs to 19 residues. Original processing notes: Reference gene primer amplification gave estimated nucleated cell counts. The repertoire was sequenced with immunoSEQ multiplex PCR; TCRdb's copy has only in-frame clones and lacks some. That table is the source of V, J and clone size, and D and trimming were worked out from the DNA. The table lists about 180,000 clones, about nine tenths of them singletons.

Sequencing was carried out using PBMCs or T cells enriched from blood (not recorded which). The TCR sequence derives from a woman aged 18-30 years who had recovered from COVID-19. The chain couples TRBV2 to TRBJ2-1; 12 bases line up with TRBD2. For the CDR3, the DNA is TGTGCCAGCAGTGAAGCGCTAAATCGACTAGCGGGAGTGAGGGATGAGCAGTTCTTC. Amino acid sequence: CASSEALNRLAGVRDEQFF.